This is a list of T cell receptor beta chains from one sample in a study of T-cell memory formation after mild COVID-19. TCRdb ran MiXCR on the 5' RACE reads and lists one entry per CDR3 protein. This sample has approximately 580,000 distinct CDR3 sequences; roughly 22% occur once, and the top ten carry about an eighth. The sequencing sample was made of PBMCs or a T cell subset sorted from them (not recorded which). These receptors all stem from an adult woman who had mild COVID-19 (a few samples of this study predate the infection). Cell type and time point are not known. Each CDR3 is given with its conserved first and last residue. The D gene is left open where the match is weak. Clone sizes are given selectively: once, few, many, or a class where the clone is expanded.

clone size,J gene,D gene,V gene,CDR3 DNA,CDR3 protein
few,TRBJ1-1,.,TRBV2,TGTGCCAGCAGTGGTACGGCGCCTTTAGGCACTGAAGCTTTCTTT,CASSGTAPLGTEAFF
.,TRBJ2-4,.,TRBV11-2,TGTGCCAGCAAGGGGGTAGTCAAAAACATTCAGTACTTC,CASKGVVKNIQYF
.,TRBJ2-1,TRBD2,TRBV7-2,TGTGCCAGCAGCTTTGGGCGGGAGGAGTCCTACAATGAGCAGTTCTTC,CASSFGREESYNEQFF
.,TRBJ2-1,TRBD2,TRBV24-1,TGTGCCACCAGTGGTCTCGGGCGGGAGCTAGACAATGAGCAGTTCTTC,CATSGLGRELDNEQFF
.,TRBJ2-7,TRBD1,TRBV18,TGTGCCAGCTCACCAGAGGGGACAGGGCCCTACGAGCAGTACTTC,CASSPEGTGPYEQYF
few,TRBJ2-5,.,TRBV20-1,TGCAGTGCGAACCCCCCGCGAGAGGAGACCCAGTACTTC,CSANPPREETQYF
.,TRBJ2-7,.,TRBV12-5,TGTGCTAGTGGTTTCATAAGGGGGGGTATCGGGGAGCAGTACTTC,CASGFIRGGIGEQYF
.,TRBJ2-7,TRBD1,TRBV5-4,TGTGCCAGCAGCCCTACCGGGACAGGGTTCTACGAGCAGTACTTC,CASSPTGTGFYEQYF
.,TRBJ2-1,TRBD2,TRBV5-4,TGTGCCAGCAGCCCCTCGGGGCGGGAGGGGTACAATGAGCAGTTCTTC,CASSPSGREGYNEQFF
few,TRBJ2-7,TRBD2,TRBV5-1,TGCGCCAGCAGCTTTAGTGCAGCGGGAGCCCCCTACGAGCAGTACTTC,CASSFSAAGAPYEQYF
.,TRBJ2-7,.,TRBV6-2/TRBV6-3,TGTGCCAGCAGTTACTCGACTGCCTTAGCGGACCCCTACGAGCAGTACTTC,CASSYSTALADPYEQYF
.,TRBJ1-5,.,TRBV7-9,TGTGCCAGCAGCTGGGACCTGGATCAGCCCCAGCATTTT,CASSWDLDQPQHF
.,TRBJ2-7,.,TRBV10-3,TGTGCCATCACTTCAGGGAGCTACGAGCAGTACTTC,CAITSGSYEQYF
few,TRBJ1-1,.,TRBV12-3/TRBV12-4,TGTGCCAGCACCACCCACAGGGAGAACACTGAAGCTTTCTTT,CASTTHRENTEAFF
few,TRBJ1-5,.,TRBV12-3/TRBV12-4,TGTGCCAGCAGCTACGGCGTTCCGGGCAATCAGCCCCAGCATTTT,CASSYGVPGNQPQHF
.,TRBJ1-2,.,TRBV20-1,TGCAGTGCTAGAGCCGGGGGCCGGGACTATGGCTACACCTTC,CSARAGGRDYGYTF
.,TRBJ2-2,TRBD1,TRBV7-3,TGTGCCAGCAGCAAAACCCCGCCCCGTGACAGGGGGCCCGGGGAGCTGTTTTTT,CASSKTPPRDRGPGELFF
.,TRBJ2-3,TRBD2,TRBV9,TGTGCCAGCAGCGTAAATCTCCGCGGGGGACTTAATGGGGCAGATACGCAGTATTTT,CASSVNLRGGLNGADTQYF
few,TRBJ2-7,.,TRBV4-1,TGCGCCAGCAGCCAAGAGTGGGCAGGGTCCTACGAGCAGTACTTC,CASSQEWAGSYEQYF
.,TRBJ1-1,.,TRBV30,TGTGCCTGGAGACCCTTCCCCGGACCCCCTGGCACTGAAGCTTTCTTT,CAWRPFPGPPGTEAFF
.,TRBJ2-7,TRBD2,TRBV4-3,TGCGCCAGCAGCCAAGATCGGCGGGAGTACTACGAGCAGTACTTC,CASSQDRREYYEQYF
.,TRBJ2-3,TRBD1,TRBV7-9,TGTGCCAGCAGCTTACCCGGTGGACAGGCGAGCACAGATACGCAGTATTTT,CASSLPGGQASTDTQYF
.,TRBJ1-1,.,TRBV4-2,TGTGCCAGCAGCCCAACACTTACAGGGACCTATGAAGCTTTCTTT,CASSPTLTGTYEAFF
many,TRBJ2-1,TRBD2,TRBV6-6,TGTGCCAGCAGTCTCCAAGCGGGACGACTCAATGAGCAGTTCTTC,CASSLQAGRLNEQFF
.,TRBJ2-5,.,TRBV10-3,TGTGCCATCAGTGAGTCGACAGGGAGGATCGAGACCCAGTACTTC,CAISESTGRIETQYF
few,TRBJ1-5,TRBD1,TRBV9,TGTGCCAGCAGCGTCCACCCCGGGACAGAGAAGCCCCAGCATTTT,CASSVHPGTEKPQHF
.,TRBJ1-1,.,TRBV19,TGTGCCAGTAGTATAGCGCAGGGAATGAGGACTGAAGCTTTCTTT,CASSIAQGMRTEAFF
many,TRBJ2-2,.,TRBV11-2,TGTGCCAGCAGCCCATTGTTGGGGAACACCGGGGAGCTGTTTTTT,CASSPLLGNTGELFF
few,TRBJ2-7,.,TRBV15,TGTGCCACCAGCAGAGAAAAGACAGCCACCTACGAGCAGTACTTC,CATSREKTATYEQYF
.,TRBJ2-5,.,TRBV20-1,TGCAGTGCTAGCAGACACCAAGAGACCCAGTACTTC,CSASRHQETQYF
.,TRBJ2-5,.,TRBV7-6,TGTGCCAGCAGTACCGCTTTGGGCCAAGAGACCCAGTACTTC,CASSTALGQETQYF
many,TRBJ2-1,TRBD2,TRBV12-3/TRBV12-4,TGTGCCAGCAGCTTTAGCGGGACCAGCTACAATGAGCAGTTCTTC,CASSFSGTSYNEQFF
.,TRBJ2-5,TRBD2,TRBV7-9,TGTGCCAGCAGCTCCCTCGGACTAGATCAGGAGACCCAGTACTTC,CASSSLGLDQETQYF
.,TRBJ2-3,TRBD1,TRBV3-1,TGTGCCAGCAGCCAAGAGGGCAGGGGGCACGATACGCAGTATTTT,CASSQEGRGHDTQYF
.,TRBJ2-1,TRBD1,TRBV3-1,TGTGCCAGCAGCCTCACCGGGACAGGGCAGTTCTTC,CASSLTGTGQFF
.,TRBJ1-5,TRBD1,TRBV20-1,TGCAGTGCTGATGCCTGGGACAGGGGTAGCAATCAGCCCCAGCATTTT,CSADAWDRGSNQPQHF
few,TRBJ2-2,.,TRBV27,TGTGCCAGCAGTTGGGTACATATCCTAGGCACCGGGGAGCTGTTTTTT,CASSWVHILGTGELFF
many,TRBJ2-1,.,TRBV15,TGTGCCACCAGCAGAGATCGTGGCGAATGGAATGAGCAGTTCTTC,CATSRDRGEWNEQFF
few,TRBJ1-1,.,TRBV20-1,TGCAGTGCACCCGTCGAGGGGAAGGCTGAAGCTTTCTTT,CSAPVEGKAEAFF
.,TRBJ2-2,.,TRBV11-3,TGTGCCAGCAGGAGGAAGGGCACCGGGGAGCTGTTTTTT,CASRRKGTGELFF
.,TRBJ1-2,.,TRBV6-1,TGTGCCAGCAGCCCCTGGGGTATGACTAACTATGGCTACACCTTC,CASSPWGMTNYGYTF